Presented here are 10 T cell receptor beta chains from one specimen sequenced in a study of blood T cell repertoires in COVID-19. The table came from immunoSEQ multiplex PCR; TCRdb's copy has only in-frame clones and leaves some out. The sample records 200,000 to 300,000 clones, about four fifths being singletons. The source material was peripheral blood. The receptors derive from an elderly woman with COVID-19, enrolled during active disease.

This chain joins TRBV28 and TRBJ1-2; 9 nucleotides match TRBD1. The CDR3 totals 13 residues. Germline V gene lookup returns CDR1 MDHEN and CDR2 SYDVKM. Losses at the gene ends were 4 bases for V and 6 bases for J; bases not matched to a gene: 3. The CDR3, as DNA: TGTGCCAGCAGTTCCCGGGACAGGGATGGCTACACCTTC. It codes for CASSSRDRDGYTF.

The chain uses TRBV24-1 and TRBJ1-1; 7 nucleotides line up with TRBD1. This CDR3 is built from 17 residues. Germline CDR1 KGHDR, CDR2 SFDVKD. J lost 4 bases, V lost 6 bases, and 16 bases had no gene match. In nucleotides, the CDR3 is TGTGCCACCAGTTCGGGGACAGCCGGACTACGGGCCACTGAAGCTTTCTTT. Protein product: CATSSGTAGLRATEAFF.

The CDR3 loop is CATTYFQGAREQYF. DNA for the CDR3: TGTGCCACCACTTATTTCCAGGGGGCAAGGGAGCAGTACTTC. The chain combines TRBV6-2 or TRBV6-3 with TRBJ2-7; 8 bases align to TRBD1. The ends lost 10 bases at V and 7 bases at J; junction bases unmatched: 15. The CDR3 totals 14 residues. The germline CDR1 and CDR2 sequences are MNHEY and SVGEGT.

The chain has TRBV5-4 and TRBJ1-1, with D possibly matching TRBD1 (5 bases). The CDR3 consists of 15 residues. CDR1 and CDR2 from the germline V gene are SGHNT and YYREEE (reference sequence). Trimming cost V 7 bases and J 0 bases, with 16 bases left between them. DNA for the CDR3: TGTGCCAGCCGGGGGGGAGGAACCCTGAACACTGAAGCTTTCTTT. This sequence encodes CASRGGGTLNTEAFF.

The J gene is TRBJ2-3, the V gene TRBV1; the table gives TRBD1 as D, unverified against the DNA. TRBV1 is classified as a pseudogene. CDR3 length: 16 residues. The CDR3 loop is CTSSQEGGEETDTQYF. The CDR3 nucleotides read TGCACCAGCAGCCAAGAAGGGGGAGAAGAGACAGATACGCAGTATTTT.

The chain joins TRBV6-5 to TRBJ2-1; 7 nucleotides line up with TRBD2. The V and J ends lost 6 bases and 3 bases, in that order; junction bases with no gene match: 8. The V gene's germline CDR1 is MNHEY and CDR2 SVGAGI. The CDR3 sequence is 15 residues long. This CDR3 is CASRLSTSRYNEQFF. CDR3 sequence (DNA): TGTGCCAGCAGACTCTCGACTAGCCGCTACAATGAGCAGTTCTTC.

The chain recombines TRBV5-4 with TRBJ2-2, with D possibly being TRBD2 (7 bases). With 5 bases removed from V and 2 bases from J, the gap between germline ends came to 16 bases. The length of the CDR3 is 16 residues. In germline, CDR1 is SGHNT, CDR2 YYREEE (reference sequence). CDR3 region: CASSGPGGRNTGELFF. The CDR3 bases are TGTGCCAGCAGTGGACCCGGGGGGCGAAACACCGGGGAGCTGTTTTTT.

This rearrangement joins TRBV19 to TRBJ1-5, with TRBD1 identical over 9 bases. The germline gives CDR1 LNHDA, CDR2 SQIVND (reference sequence). V shed 7 bases and J 11 bases; nucleotides not matched to a gene: 15. CDR3 length: 15 residues. The CDR3 is CASTPGQGQSNAQHF. CDR3 DNA: TGTGCCAGTACCCCGGGACAGGGTCAAAGTAACGCCCAGCATTTT.

The chain employs TRBV12-5 and TRBJ1-1; 9 bases fit TRBD1. With V trimmed by 4 bases and J by 9 bases, 6 bases remained unmatched. The CDR3 is 13 amino acids. Germline CDR1 is LGHNT and CDR2 is FRNRAP. DNA for the CDR3: TGTGCTAGTGGTTCCTCGGACAGGGGACAAGCTTTCTTT. Translated: CASGSSDRGQAFF.

V gene TRBV5-1 combines with J gene TRBJ1-2, with TRBD1 matching 7 bases. CDR1 SGHRS and CDR2 YFSETQ come from the germline V gene. The CDR3 is made up of 14 amino acids. Trimming removed 0 bases from V and 9 bases from J; junction bases left unmatched: 8. This CDR3 reads CASSLGAGTERYTF. Here the CDR3 DNA reads TGCGCCAGCAGCTTGGGTGCCGGGACAGAACGCTACACCTTC.